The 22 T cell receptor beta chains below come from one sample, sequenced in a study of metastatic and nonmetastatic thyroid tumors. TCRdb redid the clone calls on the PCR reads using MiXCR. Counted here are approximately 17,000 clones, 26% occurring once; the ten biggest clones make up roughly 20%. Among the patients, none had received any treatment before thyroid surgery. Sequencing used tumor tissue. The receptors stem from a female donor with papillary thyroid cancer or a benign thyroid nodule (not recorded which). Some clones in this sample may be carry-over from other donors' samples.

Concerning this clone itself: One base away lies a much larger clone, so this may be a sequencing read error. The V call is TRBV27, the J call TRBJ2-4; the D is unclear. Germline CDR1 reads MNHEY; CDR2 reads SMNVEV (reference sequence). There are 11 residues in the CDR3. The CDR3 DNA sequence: TGTTCCAGCAGTTTTGGGAACATTCAGTACTTC. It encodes CSSSFGNIQYF.

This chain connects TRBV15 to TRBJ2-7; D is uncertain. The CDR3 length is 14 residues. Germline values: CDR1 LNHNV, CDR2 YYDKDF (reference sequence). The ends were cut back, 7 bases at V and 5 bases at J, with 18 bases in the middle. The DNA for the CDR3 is TGTGCCACCATCCGGACCATGAGATCTGACGAGCAGTACTTC. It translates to CATIRTMRSDEQYF.

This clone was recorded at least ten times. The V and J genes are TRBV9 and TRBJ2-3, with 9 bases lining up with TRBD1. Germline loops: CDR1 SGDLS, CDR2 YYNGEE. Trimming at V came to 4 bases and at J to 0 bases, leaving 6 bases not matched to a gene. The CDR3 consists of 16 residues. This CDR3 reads CASSILQGASTDTQYF. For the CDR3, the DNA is TGTGCCAGCAGCATCCTACAGGGGGCTAGCACAGATACGCAGTATTTT.

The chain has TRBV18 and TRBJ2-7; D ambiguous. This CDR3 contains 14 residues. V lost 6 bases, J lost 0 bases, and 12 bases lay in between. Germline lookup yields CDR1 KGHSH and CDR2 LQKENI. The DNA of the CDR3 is TGTGCCAGCTCCCCCACGGGCAACTCCTACGAGCAGTACTTC. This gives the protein CASSPTGNSYEQYF.

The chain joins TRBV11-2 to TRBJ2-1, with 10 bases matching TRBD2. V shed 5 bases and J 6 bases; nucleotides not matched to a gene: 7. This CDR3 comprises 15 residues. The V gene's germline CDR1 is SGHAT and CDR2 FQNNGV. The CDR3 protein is CASSPSGRATNEQFF. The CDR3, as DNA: TGTGCCAGCAGCCCAAGCGGGAGGGCCACCAATGAGCAGTTCTTC.

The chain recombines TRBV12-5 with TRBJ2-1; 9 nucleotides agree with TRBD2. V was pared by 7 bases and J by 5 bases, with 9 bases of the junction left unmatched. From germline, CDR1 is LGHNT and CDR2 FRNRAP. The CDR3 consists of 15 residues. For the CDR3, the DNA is TGTGCTAGTGAGGTCGGGACTAGCACTAACAATGAGCAGTTCTTC. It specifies CASEVGTSTNNEQFF. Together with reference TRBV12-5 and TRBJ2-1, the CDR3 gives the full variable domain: DARVTQTPRHKVTEMGQEVTMRCQPILGHNTVFWYRQTMMQGLELLAYFRNRAPLDDSGMPKDRFSAEMPDATLATLKIQPSEPRDSAVYFCASEVGTSTNNEQFFGPGTRLTVL.

Here the CDR3 reads CSYTGVLEQYF. Here the CDR3 DNA reads TGCAGTTATACGGGGGTGCTCGAGCAGTACTTC. The J gene is TRBJ2-7, the V gene TRBV20-1, with a possible D match to TRBD2 (6 bases). The V end was cut by 8 bases, the J end by 6 bases, with 14 bases between. This CDR3 spans 11 amino acids. Germline V gene lookup returns CDR1 DFQATT and CDR2 SNEGSKA (reference sequence).

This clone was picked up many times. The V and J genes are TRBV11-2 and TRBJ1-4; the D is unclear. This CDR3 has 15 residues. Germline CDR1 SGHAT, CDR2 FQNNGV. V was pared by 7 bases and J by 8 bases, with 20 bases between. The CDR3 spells CASNSFTANVEKLFF. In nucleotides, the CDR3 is TGTGCCAGCAACTCCTTTACGGCTAATGTCGAAAAACTGTTTTTT.

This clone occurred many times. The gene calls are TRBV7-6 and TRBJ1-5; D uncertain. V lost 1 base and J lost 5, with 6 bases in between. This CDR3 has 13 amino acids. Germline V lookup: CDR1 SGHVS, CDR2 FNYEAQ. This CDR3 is CASSLGRDQPQHF. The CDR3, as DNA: TGTGCCAGCAGCTTAGGCCGCGATCAGCCCCAGCATTTT.

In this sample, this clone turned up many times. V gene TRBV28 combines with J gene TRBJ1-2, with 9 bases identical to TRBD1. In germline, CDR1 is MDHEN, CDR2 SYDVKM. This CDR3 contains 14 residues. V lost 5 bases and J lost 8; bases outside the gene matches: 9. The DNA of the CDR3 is TGTGCCAGCAGTCCATTCGGACAGGGGAGCGGCTACACCTTC. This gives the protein CASSPFGQGSGYTF.

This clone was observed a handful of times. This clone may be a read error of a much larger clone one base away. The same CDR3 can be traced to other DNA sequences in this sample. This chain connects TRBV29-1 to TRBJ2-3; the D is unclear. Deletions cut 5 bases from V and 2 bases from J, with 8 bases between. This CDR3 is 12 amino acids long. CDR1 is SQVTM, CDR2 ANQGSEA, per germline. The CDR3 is CSVRALTDTQYF. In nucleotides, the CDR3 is TGCAGCGTTAGGGCCCTCACAGATACGCAGTATTTT.

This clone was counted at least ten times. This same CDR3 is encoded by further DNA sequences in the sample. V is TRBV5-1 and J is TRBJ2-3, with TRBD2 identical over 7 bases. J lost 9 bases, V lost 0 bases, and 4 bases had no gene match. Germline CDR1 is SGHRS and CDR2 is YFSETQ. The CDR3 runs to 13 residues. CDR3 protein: CASSLEKRGTQYF. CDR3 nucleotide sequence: TGCGCCAGCAGCTTGGAGAAGCGGGGAACGCAGTATTTT.

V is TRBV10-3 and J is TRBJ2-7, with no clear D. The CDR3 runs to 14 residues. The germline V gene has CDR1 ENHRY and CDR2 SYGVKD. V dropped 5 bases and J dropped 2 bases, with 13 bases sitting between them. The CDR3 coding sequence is TGTGCCATCAGTTCGGACGGTGGGACCTACGAGCAGTACTTC. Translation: CAISSDGGTYEQYF.

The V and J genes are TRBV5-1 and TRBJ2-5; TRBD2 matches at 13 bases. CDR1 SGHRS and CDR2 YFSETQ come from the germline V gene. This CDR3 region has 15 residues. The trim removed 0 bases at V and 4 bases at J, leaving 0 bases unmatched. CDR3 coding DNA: TGCGCCAGCAGCTTGGGGACTAGCGGGGGAGAGACCCAGTACTTC. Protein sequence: CASSLGTSGGETQYF.

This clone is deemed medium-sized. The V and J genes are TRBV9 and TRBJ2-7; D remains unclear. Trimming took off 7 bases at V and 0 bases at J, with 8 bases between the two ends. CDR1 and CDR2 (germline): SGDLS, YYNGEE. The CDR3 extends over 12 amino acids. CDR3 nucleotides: TGTGCCAGCGGTCGGAGCTCCTACGAGCAGTACTTC. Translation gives CASGRSSYEQYF.

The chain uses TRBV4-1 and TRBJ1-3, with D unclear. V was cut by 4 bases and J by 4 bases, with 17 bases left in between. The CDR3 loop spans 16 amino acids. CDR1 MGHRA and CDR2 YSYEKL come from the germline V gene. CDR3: CASSPGLWASGNTIYF. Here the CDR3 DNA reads TGCGCCAGCAGCCCTGGACTATGGGCTTCGGGAAACACCATATATTTT.

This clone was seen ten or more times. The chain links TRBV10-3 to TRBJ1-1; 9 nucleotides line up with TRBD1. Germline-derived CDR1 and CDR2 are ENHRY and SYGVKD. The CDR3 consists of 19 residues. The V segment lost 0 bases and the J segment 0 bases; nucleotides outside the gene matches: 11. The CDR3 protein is CAISESQATGTGMNTEAFF. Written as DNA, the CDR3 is TGTGCCATCAGTGAGTCTCAGGCAACCGGGACAGGGATGAACACTGAAGCTTTCTTT.

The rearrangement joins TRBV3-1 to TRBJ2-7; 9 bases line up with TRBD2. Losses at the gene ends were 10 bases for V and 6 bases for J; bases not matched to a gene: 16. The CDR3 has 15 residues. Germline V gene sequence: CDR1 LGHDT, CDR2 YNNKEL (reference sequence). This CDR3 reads CAIIQGPGTSSEQYF. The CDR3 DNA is TGTGCCATCATCCAAGGACCCGGGACTAGCAGCGAGCAGTACTTC.

CDR3 nucleotide sequence: TGTGCCAGCAGTGAAGCGTCCCTTGGGTGGATCAGGGCTAACTATGGCTACACCTTC. Its protein is CASSEASLGWIRANYGYTF. This rearrangement joins TRBV2 to TRBJ1-2, with D possibly matching TRBD1 (5 bases). Germline lookup yields CDR1 SNHLY and CDR2 FYNNEI. The CDR3 is made up of 19 amino acids. Trimming cost V 0 bases and J 0 bases, with 20 bases left between them.

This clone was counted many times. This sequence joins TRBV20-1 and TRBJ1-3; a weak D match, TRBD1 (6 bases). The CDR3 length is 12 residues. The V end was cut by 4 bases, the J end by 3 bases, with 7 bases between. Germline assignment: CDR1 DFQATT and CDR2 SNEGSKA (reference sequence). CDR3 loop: CSATQGGNTIYF. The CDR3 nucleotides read TGCAGTGCTACACAGGGTGGAAACACCATATATTTT.

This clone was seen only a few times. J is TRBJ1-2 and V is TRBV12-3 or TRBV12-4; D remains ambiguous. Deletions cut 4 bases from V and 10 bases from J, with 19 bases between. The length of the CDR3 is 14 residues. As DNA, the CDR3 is TGTGCCAGCAGTTACCCGGGAATATCGTATTTCTACACCTTC. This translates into CASSYPGISYFYTF.

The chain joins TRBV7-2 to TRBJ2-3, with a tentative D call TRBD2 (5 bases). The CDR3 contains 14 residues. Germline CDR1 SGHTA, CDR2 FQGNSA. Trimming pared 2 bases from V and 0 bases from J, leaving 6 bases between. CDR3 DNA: TGTGCCAGCAGCTTATCTAGCAGCACAGATACGCAGTATTTT. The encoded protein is CASSLSSSTDTQYF. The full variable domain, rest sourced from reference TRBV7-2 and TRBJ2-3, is GAGVSQSPSNKVTEKGKDVELRCDPISGHTALYWYRQSLGQGLEFLIYFQGNSAPDKSGLPSDRFSAERTGGSVSTLTIQRTQQEDSAVYLCASSLSSSTDTQYFGPGTRLTVL.